This T cell receptor beta chain was sequenced for a study of T-cell reconstitution after alpha-beta-depleted transplantation in children. This clonotype was observed a few times. Its antigen is undetermined. Study conclusions and caveats: Reportedly, alpha-beta T cells present about two months post-transplant originated from several hundred expanded clones of graft origin.

Preparation of the TCRbeta library used unique molecular identifiers. MiXCR, applied by TCRdb to the PCR reads, yields one record per CDR3 protein. The sample has about 420,000 distinct CDR3 sequences; under 20% are singletons. The CDR3 has 16 residues. Trimming cost V 3 bases and J 4 bases; bases outside gene matches: 9. CDR1 LGHNA and CDR2 YNFKEQ come from the germline V gene. The chain has TRBV4-2 and TRBJ2-7, with 10 bases that match TRBD2. The specimen was PBMCs, mostly from graft donor cells, collected 360 days after TCRalphabeta/CD19-depleted stem cell transplant. The source is a boy under two years old who had a stem cell transplant for Wiskott-Aldrich syndrome, so the T cells may come from the graft donor. The CDR3 reads CASSQNAGLASYEQYF. In DNA form, the CDR3 reads TGTGCCAGCAGCCAGAACGCGGGACTAGCGTCGTACGAGCAGTACTTC.